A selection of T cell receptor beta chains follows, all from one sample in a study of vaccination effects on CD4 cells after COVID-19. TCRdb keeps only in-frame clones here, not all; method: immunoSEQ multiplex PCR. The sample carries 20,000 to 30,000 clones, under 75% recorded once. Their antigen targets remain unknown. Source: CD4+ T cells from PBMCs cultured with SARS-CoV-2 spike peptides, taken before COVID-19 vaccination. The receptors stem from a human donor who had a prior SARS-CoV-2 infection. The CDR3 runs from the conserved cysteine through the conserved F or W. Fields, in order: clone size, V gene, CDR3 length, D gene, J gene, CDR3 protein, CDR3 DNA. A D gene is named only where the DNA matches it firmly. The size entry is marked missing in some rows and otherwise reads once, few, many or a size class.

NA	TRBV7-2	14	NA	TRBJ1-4	CASSLDWGAEKLFF	TGTGCCAGCAGCTTAGACTGGGGCGCTGAAAAACTGTTTTTT
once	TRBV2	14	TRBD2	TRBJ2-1	CASGNGLASNEQFF	TGTGCCAGCGGTAATGGACTAGCGTCCAATGAGCAGTTCTTC
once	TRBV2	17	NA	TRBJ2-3	CASREESVGSSTDTQYF	TGTGCCAGCAGAGAAGAGTCGGTGGGGAGTAGCACAGATACGCAGTATTTT
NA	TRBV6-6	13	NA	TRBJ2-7	CASSPAGFGEQYF	TGTGCCAGCAGTCCCGCCGGGTTCGGGGAGCAGTACTTC
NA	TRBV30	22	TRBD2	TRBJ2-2	CAWSKDRGLSLAGGANTGELFF	TGTGCCTGGAGTAAGGACAGGGGGCTGTCACTAGCGGGAGGGGCGAACACCGGGGAGCTGTTTTTT
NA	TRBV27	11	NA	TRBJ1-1	CASRRGAEAFF	TGTGCCAGCAGAAGAGGCGCTGAAGCTTTCTTT
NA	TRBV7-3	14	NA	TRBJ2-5	CASSLMGGQETQYF	TGTGCCAGCAGCTTAATGGGAGGCCAAGAGACCCAGTACTTC
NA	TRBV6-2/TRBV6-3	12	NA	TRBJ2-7	CASSYWSGEQYF	TGTGCCAGCAGTTATTGGTCAGGCGAGCAGTACTTC
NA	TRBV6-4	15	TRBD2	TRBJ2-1	CASNSLLAGYNEQFF	TGTGCCAGCAATTCTCTTCTAGCGGGGTACAATGAGCAGTTCTTC
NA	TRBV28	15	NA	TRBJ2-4	CASSPLRGSENIQYF	TGTGCCAGCAGTCCATTACGGGGGAGTGAGAACATTCAGTACTTC
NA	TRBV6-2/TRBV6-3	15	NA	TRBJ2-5	CASSPLYEGWETQYF	TGTGCCAGCAGTCCCCTCTACGAAGGCTGGGAGACCCAGTACTTC
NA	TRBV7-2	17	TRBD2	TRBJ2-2	CASSLVSGGTNTGELFF	TGTGCCAGCAGCTTAGTTAGCGGGGGGACGAACACCGGGGAGCTGTTTTTT
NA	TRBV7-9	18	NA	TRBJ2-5	CASRGGKNSRGPTETQYF	TGTGCCAGCAGGGGGGGGAAGAATTCCAGGGGGCCGACAGAGACCCAGTACTTC
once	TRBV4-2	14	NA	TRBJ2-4	CASSQRDSPDIQYF	TGTGCCAGCAGCCAGCGGGACTCTCCGGACATTCAGTACTTC
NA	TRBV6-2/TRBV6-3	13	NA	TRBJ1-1	CASSSIRGTEAFF	TGTGCCAGCAGTTCTATAAGAGGCACTGAAGCTTTCTTT
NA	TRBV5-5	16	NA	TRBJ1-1	CASSLEGLGTLTEAFF	TGTGCCAGCAGCTTGGAAGGTCTCGGGACACTCACTGAAGCTTTCTTT
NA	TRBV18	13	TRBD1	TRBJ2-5	CASSPQGAETQYF	TGTGCCAGCTCACCACAGGGGGCAGAGACCCAGTACTTC
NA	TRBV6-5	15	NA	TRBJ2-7	CASSTPGLLPAEQYF	TGTGCCAGCAGTACACCGGGACTGCTACCCGCCGAGCAGTACTTC
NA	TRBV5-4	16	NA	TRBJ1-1	CASSPPGGPMNTEAFF	TGTGCCAGCAGCCCCCCAGGCGGTCCCATGAACACTGAAGCTTTCTTT
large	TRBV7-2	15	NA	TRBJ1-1	CASSLGGLNSAEAFF	TGTGCCAGCAGCTTAGGAGGACTCAACAGCGCTGAAGCTTTCTTT
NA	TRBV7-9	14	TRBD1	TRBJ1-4	CASSQTGGGEKLFF	TGTGCCAGCAGCCAAACAGGGGGCGGTGAAAAACTGTTTTTT
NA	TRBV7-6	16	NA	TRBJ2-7	CASSLVDDARRYEQYF	TGTGCCAGCAGCTTAGTTGACGACGCCAGAAGATACGAGCAGTACTTC
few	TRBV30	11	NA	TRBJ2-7	CAWSVGDEQYF	TGTGCCTGGAGTGTCGGGGACGAGCAGTACTTC
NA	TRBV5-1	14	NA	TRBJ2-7	CASSFPGDSYEQYF	TGCGCCAGCAGCTTCCCCGGGGACTCCTACGAGCAGTACTTC
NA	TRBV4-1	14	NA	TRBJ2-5	CASSQESREETQYF	TGCGCCAGCAGCCAAGAGTCCAGGGAAGAGACCCAGTACTTC
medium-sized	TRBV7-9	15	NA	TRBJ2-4	CASSLVGGAKNIQYF	TGTGCCAGCAGCTTAGTGGGGGGTGCCAAAAACATTCAGTACTTC
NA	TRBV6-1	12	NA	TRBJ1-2	CASSEGLYGYTF	TGTGCCAGCAGTGAAGGCCTCTATGGCTACACCTTC
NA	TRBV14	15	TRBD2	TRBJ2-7	CASSQVISGRDEQYF	TGTGCCAGCAGCCAGGTTATTAGCGGGAGGGACGAGCAGTACTTC
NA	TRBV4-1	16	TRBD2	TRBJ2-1	CASSQVSWTSGGDRFF	TGCGCCAGCAGCCAAGTTAGTTGGACTAGCGGGGGGGATAGGTTCTTC
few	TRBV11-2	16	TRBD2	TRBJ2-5	CASSPRRGGVPETQYF	TGTGCCAGCAGCCCCCGGCGGGGGGGAGTGCCAGAGACCCAGTACTTC
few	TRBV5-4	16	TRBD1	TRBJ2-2	CASSFLTGGGTGELFF	TGTGCCAGCAGCTTTTTGACAGGGGGGGGCACCGGGGAGCTGTTTTTT
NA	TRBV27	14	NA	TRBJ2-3	CASSLGLSPDTQYF	TGTGCCAGCAGTTTAGGCCTTAGTCCAGATACGCAGTATTTT
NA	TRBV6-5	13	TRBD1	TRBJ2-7	CASSKGQGYEQYF	TGTGCCAGCAGTAAGGGACAGGGCTACGAGCAGTACTTC
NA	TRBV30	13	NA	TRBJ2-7	CASGPGTSYEQYF	TGTGCCAGCGGCCCCGGGACATCTTACGAGCAGTACTTC
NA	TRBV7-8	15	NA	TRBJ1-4	CASSRLGSDRGKLFF	TGTGCCAGCAGCCGCCTTGGATCGGATAGGGGGAAACTGTTTTTT